One sample yielded the 2 T cell receptor beta chains listed below, sequenced in a study of metastatic and nonmetastatic thyroid tumors (dated by TCRdb to the early 2020s). Preparation of the library involved PCR. Sequencing instrument: Illumina HiSeq 4000. TCRdb reprocessed the public reads (quality trimming at Q25 with fastp, clone calling with MiXCR) and kept in-frame beta chains. This sample holds around 31,000 clones; about a fifth were observed only once. Of the sample, 3% to 3.5% is held by the ten largest clones. None of the patients had been given any treatment before thyroid surgery. Sequenced material: tumor tissue. The receptors were sampled from a male donor with papillary thyroid cancer or a benign thyroid nodule (not recorded which). Some clones in this sample may be carry-over from other donors' samples.

By share, this clone ranks as medium-sized. The rearrangement uses TRBV30 and TRBJ2-7, with 9 bases lining up with TRBD1. The germline V gene encodes CDR1 GTSNPN and CDR2 SVGIG (reference sequence). This CDR3 spans 14 amino acids. J was trimmed by 2 bases and V by 3 bases; bases with no gene match: 5. Written as DNA, the CDR3 is TGTGCCTGGAGCCTACAGGGGGCGACCTACGAGCAGTACTTC. Translated, it gives CAWSLQGATYEQYF.

This clone was found many times. The V and J genes are TRBV30 and TRBJ2-1, with 8 bases identical to TRBD1. The CDR3 is 11 residues long. The V segment lost 2 bases and the J segment 13 bases; nucleotides outside the gene matches: 4. Germline lookup yields CDR1 GTSNPN and CDR2 SVGIG (reference sequence). DNA for the CDR3: TGTGCCTGGAGTACAGGGGGAATTCAGTTCTTC. Its translation: CAWSTGGIQFF.